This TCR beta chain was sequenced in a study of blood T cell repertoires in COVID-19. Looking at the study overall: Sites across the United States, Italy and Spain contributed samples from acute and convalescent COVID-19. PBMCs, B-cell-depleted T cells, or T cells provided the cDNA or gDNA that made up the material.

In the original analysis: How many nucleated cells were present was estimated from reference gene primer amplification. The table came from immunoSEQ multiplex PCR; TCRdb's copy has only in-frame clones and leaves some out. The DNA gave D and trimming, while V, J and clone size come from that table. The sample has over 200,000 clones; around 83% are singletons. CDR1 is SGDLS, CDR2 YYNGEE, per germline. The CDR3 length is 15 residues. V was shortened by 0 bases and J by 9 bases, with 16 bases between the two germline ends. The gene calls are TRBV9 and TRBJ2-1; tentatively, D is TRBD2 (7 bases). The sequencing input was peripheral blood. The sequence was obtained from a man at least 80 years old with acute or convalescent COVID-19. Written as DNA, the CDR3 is TGTGCCAGCAGCGTAGGCCCAGGGGAGGGTGGTGAGCAGTTCTTC. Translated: CASSVGPGEGGEQFF.